The rows below give T cell receptor beta chains drawn from one sample of a study of T cell repertoires in cytomegalovirus infection. MiXCR, run by TCRdb on the reads, gives a single entry per CDR3 protein. This table has around 530,000 distinct CDR3 sequences, 16% appearing once. The sequenced sample was CD8+ T cells from PBMCs. The receptors shown here come from a human donor in good health (CMV status not recorded). Some clones in this sample may be carry-over from other donors' samples. Both conserved end residues are part of each CDR3. The D gene is left open where the match is weak. Size is stated for part of the rows, as once, few or many counts, or as a class when the clone is expanded.

TRBJ2-1	TRBV19	NA	few	TGTGCCAGTAGTATGGTGGGCGGCAATGAGCAGTTCTTC	CASSMVGGNEQFF
TRBJ2-1	TRBV7-2	NA	many	TGTGCCAGCAGCTTTCCCGGGGAAACCTACAATGAGCAGTTCTTC	CASSFPGETYNEQFF
TRBJ2-5	TRBV5-1	NA	few	TGCGCCAGCAGCGGGGGCAGGGAGTACCAAGAGACCCAGTACTTC	CASSGGREYQETQYF
TRBJ2-1	TRBV10-3	NA	NA	TGTGCCACAGGACAGAGCTCCTACAATGAGCAGTTCTTC	CATGQSSYNEQFF
TRBJ2-3	TRBV10-3	TRBD2	many	TGTGCCATCAGTGACGTAGGCGGGGACTACACAGATACGCAGTATTTT	CAISDVGGDYTDTQYF
TRBJ2-3	TRBV7-8	TRBD2	many	TGTGCCAGCACCACAAGCGTGGGACTAGCGGGAGGGCCGGATACGCAGTATTTT	CASTTSVGLAGGPDTQYF
TRBJ2-7	TRBV11-2	TRBD2	many	TGTGCCAGCAGCAGTACGCCCCGAGCGGGGTCCTACGAGCAGTACTTC	CASSSTPRAGSYEQYF
TRBJ1-4	TRBV27	TRBD1	NA	TGTGTCAGCACTGGGACAGGTCTTGAAAAACTGTTTTTT	CVSTGTGLEKLFF
TRBJ1-4	TRBV12-3/TRBV12-4	NA	NA	TGTGCCAGCTGGGCGGGAAAGGTGAATGAAAAACTGTTTTTT	CASWAGKVNEKLFF
TRBJ2-1	TRBV9	NA	NA	TGTGCCAGCAGCGGCTCCGGGACCGGCTACAATGAGCAGTTCTTC	CASSGSGTGYNEQFF
TRBJ1-1	TRBV18	TRBD1	NA	TGTGCCAGCTCACCGACCGACAGGGACGCTGAAGCTTTCTTT	CASSPTDRDAEAFF
TRBJ1-1	TRBV19	NA	NA	TGTGCCAGTAGTATTCAGAACGGCCTCTTGAACACTGAAGCTTTCTTT	CASSIQNGLLNTEAFF
TRBJ2-4	TRBV6-1	NA	many	TGTGCCAGCAGTGCGATTGGGGGGCGAGGGGCCAAAAACATTCAGTACTTC	CASSAIGGRGAKNIQYF
TRBJ1-2	TRBV19	TRBD1	NA	TGTGCCAGTAGTTTCCCGGACAGGGGACTCTATGGCTACACCTTC	CASSFPDRGLYGYTF
TRBJ2-7	TRBV18	TRBD2	NA	TGTGCCAGCTCCCCCAGCGGGATCTCCTACGAGCAGTACTTC	CASSPSGISYEQYF
TRBJ2-4	TRBV7-8	NA	many	TGTGCCAGCAGCCCAGACGCGATAGCCAAAAACATTCAGTACTTC	CASSPDAIAKNIQYF
TRBJ2-7	TRBV2	TRBD1	NA	TGTGCCATACACCTCGAGGCTAGGGGACAGCAGTCCTACGAGCAGTACTTC	CAIHLEARGQQSYEQYF
TRBJ1-6	TRBV5-1	TRBD1	few	TGCGCCAGCAGCTCAGGACAGGAGAGCTCCTATAATTCACCCCTCCACTTT	CASSSGQESSYNSPLHF
TRBJ1-2	TRBV9	NA	NA	TGTGCCAGCAGCCCGGGGTCTTCGGGATCTAACTATGGCTACACCTTC	CASSPGSSGSNYGYTF
TRBJ2-5	TRBV6-5	TRBD1	many	TGTGCCAGCAGACTCGGGACAGGACAAGAGACCCAGTACTTC	CASRLGTGQETQYF
TRBJ2-5	TRBV3-1	NA	NA	TGTGCCAGCAGCCAAGAATTACTTGAAGAGACCCAGTACTTC	CASSQELLEETQYF
TRBJ2-2	TRBV15	NA	NA	TGTGCCACCAGCAGAGATCGAGGGGAAAGGACCGGGGAGCTGTTTTTT	CATSRDRGERTGELFF
TRBJ1-2	TRBV19	NA	many	TGTGCCAGTAGTATAGGAGGGGGGAATGGCTACACCTTC	CASSIGGGNGYTF
TRBJ1-6	TRBV27	NA	NA	TGTGCCAGCAGTTCCCGACACTCCTATAATTCACCCCTCCACTTT	CASSSRHSYNSPLHF
TRBJ1-1	TRBV9	NA	NA	TGTGCCAGCAGCTCTAGTGGGGTAATGAACACTGAAGCTTTCTTT	CASSSSGVMNTEAFF
TRBJ1-1	TRBV5-5	NA	many	TGTGCCAGCAGCTTTGATATGAACACTGAAGCTTTCTTT	CASSFDMNTEAFF
TRBJ1-5	TRBV6-5	NA	many	TGTGCCAGCAGTAGGGGGAGAGGGCAGCCCCAGCATTTT	CASSRGRGQPQHF
TRBJ2-2	TRBV20-1	TRBD2	many	TGCAGTGCTAGAGATTTGAGGTTAGCGGGAGGACACACCGGGGAGCTGTTTTTT	CSARDLRLAGGHTGELFF
TRBJ2-5	TRBV19	NA	NA	TGTCCCAGTAGGCCAGGCGACTTAAGGGGGACCCAGTACTTC	CPSRPGDLRGTQYF
TRBJ1-5	TRBV6-1	TRBD1	few	TGTGCCAGCATCCCGGGACAGGGGAATCAGCCCCAGCATTTT	CASIPGQGNQPQHF
TRBJ2-7	TRBV27	NA	many	TGTGCCAGCAGTTTATCCGCGGTCTCCTACGAGCAGTACTTC	CASSLSAVSYEQYF
TRBJ2-1	TRBV12-3/TRBV12-4	NA	few	TGTGCCAGCAGTTTAAGCTCCTACAATGAGCAGTTATTC	CASSLSSYNEQLF
TRBJ1-2	TRBV2	NA	NA	TGTGCCAGCACCGGATCGATTGATGGCTACACCTTC	CASTGSIDGYTF
TRBJ1-6	TRBV7-3	TRBD1	many	TGTGCCAGCAGCAATACAGGGGGAGGCTCACCCCTCCACTTT	CASSNTGGGSPLHF
TRBJ1-1	TRBV6-1	NA	NA	TGTGCCAGCAGTGAAGATGGGGGGCGGGTCGGAGCTTTCTTT	CASSEDGGRVGAFF
TRBJ2-7	TRBV28	TRBD2	many	TGTGCCAGCAGTTCGGGACTAGCGGGAGTTAGGTACGAGCAGTACTTC	CASSSGLAGVRYEQYF
TRBJ2-7	TRBV11-2	NA	many	TGTGCCAGCAGCTTGGAGGGCTTTAGGGCAACCTACGAGCAGTACTTC	CASSLEGFRATYEQYF
TRBJ2-1	TRBV6-5	TRBD1	few	TGTGCCAGCAGCTGGGACAGGTACAATGAGCAGTTCTTC	CASSWDRYNEQFF
TRBJ2-3	TRBV2	TRBD2	NA	TGTGCCAGCAGTGACTGGGTAGCGGGAGACGCCACAGATACGCAGTATTTT	CASSDWVAGDATDTQYF
TRBJ1-1	TRBV19	TRBD1	NA	TGTGCCAGTAGTAGCGGGACAGTTAAAATAAGAGTCGCTGAAGCTTTCTTT	CASSSGTVKIRVAEAFF
TRBJ2-2	TRBV11-2	NA	NA	TGTGCCAGCAGCCCCGTTACTAGTTACACCGGGGAGCTGTTTTTT	CASSPVTSYTGELFF
TRBJ1-6	TRBV27	NA	many	TGTGCCAGCAGCCAGGGATTTGCACCCCTCCACTTT	CASSQGFAPLHF
TRBJ1-5	TRBV7-9	NA	many	TGTGCCAGCCGGCAAAGCAATCAGCCCCAGCATTTT	CASRQSNQPQHF
TRBJ2-3	TRBV11-3	NA	many	TGTGCCACTCCGCGGGGCACCACAGATACGCAGTATTTT	CATPRGTTDTQYF
TRBJ1-4	TRBV7-9	TRBD1	many	TGTGCCAGCAGCTCCTCCCATGGACAGGGCAGGTTTTTT	CASSSSHGQGRFF
TRBJ2-1	TRBV7-6	NA	many	TGTGCCAGCAGCTTACTCGCTTCCCGGGACAATGAGCAGTTCTTC	CASSLLASRDNEQFF
TRBJ2-5	TRBV6-2/TRBV6-3	NA	many	TGTGCCAGCATGGGGGGAGCAGAGACCCAGTACTTC	CASMGGAETQYF
TRBJ2-7	TRBV3-1	TRBD2	NA	TGTGCCAGCAGCTTCCGGTGGGCGGGAGTAGGAGAGCAGTACTTC	CASSFRWAGVGEQYF
TRBJ2-2	TRBV14	NA	NA	TGTGCCAGCAGCCAAGCGGACGGCGGGGAGCTGTTTTTT	CASSQADGGELFF
TRBJ2-5	TRBV6-5	TRBD2	few	TGTGCCAGCAGTTACTCCCCAGGTAGCGGGGTGGGTGAGACCCAGTACTTC	CASSYSPGSGVGETQYF